This T cell receptor (beta chain) was obtained from a study of CD8 T cells in Susac syndrome. This CDR3 has 15 residues. Germline lookup yields CDR1 SGHTA and CDR2 FQGNSA. The germline V and J ends were trimmed by 4 bases and 5 bases, with 17 bases remaining between them. It was with random hexamers that roughly 0.45 to 1 ug RNA was reverse transcribed. MiXCR, run by TCRdb on the immunoSEQ multiplex PCR reads, gives a single entry per CDR3 protein. The sample lists fewer than 150,000 distinct CDR3 sequences, approximately 93% occurring once. The chain recombines TRBV7-2 with TRBJ2-5; a weak D match, TRBD2 (6 bases). The sample was CD8+ T cells from PBMCs. This TCR came from a human donor in good health. The CDR3 bases are TGTGCCAGCAGCTGCCGGGACCACCGGGGGGAGACCCAGTACTTC. This gives the protein CASSCRDHRGETQYF.